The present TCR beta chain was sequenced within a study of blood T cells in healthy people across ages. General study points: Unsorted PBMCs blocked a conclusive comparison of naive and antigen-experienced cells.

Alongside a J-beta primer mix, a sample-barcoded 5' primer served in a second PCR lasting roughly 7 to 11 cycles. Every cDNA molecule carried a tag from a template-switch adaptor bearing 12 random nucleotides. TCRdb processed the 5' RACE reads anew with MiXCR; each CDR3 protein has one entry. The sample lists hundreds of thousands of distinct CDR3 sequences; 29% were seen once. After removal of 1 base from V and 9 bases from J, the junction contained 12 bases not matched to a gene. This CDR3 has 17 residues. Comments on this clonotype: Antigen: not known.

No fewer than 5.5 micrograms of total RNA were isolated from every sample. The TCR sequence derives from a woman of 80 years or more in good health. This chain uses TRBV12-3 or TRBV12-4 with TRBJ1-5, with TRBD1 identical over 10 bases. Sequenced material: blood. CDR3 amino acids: CASSLGTGGTGSRPQHF. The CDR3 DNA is TGTGCCAGCAGTTTAGGGACAGGGGGAACCGGCAGTCGGCCCCAGCATTTT.